The 15 T cell receptor beta chains below come from one sample, sequenced in a study of control samples from healthy donors and cancer patients. Method: immunoSEQ multiplex PCR; TCRdb's copy keeps in-frame clones and lacks some. In the table there are approximately 100,000 clones, around 89% of which are singletons. Sequenced material: blood. All receptors come from a man between 25 and 39 years old in good health.

The rearrangement uses TRBV7-3 and TRBJ2-5, with TRBD2 identical over 7 bases. The J segment lost 5 bases and the V segment lost 5 bases, leaving 11 bases of the junction unmatched. CDR3 length equals 15 residues. The germline CDR1 and CDR2 sequences are SGHTA and FQGTGA. CDR3 DNA sequence: TGTGCCAGCAGCCCTGCGGCTAGCGGATCGGAGACCCAGTACTTC. As protein: CASSPAASGSETQYF. The variable domain in full, with the rest retrieved from reference TRBV7-3 and TRBJ2-5, is GAGVSQTPSNKVTEKGKYVELRCDPISGHTALYWYRQSLGQGPEFLIYFQGTGAADDSGLPNDRFFAVRPEGSVSTLKIQRTERGDSAVYLCASSPAASGSETQYFGPGTRLLVL.

This sequence joins TRBV18 and TRBJ2-2; D call uncertain. V was trimmed by 4 bases and J by 4 bases, leaving 1 base between them. This CDR3 comprises 11 residues. Germline V lookup: CDR1 KGHSH, CDR2 LQKENI. Written as DNA, the CDR3 is TGTGCCAGCTCACTCACCGGGGAGCTGTTTTTT. As protein: CASSLTGELFF. The variable domain in full, with the rest retrieved from reference TRBV18 and TRBJ2-2, is NAGVMQNPRHLVRRRGQEARLRCSPMKGHSHVYWYRQLPEEGLKFMVYLQKENIIDESGMPKERFSAEFPKEGPSILRIQQVVRGDSAAYFCASSLTGELFFGEGSRLTVL.

The chain combines TRBV29-1 with TRBJ2-2, with 9 bases matching TRBD1. The CDR3 extends over 15 amino acids. V lost 3 bases and J lost 5; bases outside the gene matches: 7. Germline CDR1 and CDR2: SQVTM and ANQGSEA. The CDR3 nucleotides read TGCAGCGTTGAGGGTGGGGACAGGGAAACCGGGGAGCTGTTTTTT. Its translation: CSVEGGDRETGELFF.

This chain joins TRBV5-6 and TRBJ2-1; the D gene could be TRBD1 or TRBD2 (5 bases each). Germline V gene lookup returns CDR1 SGHDT and CDR2 YYEEEE. The length of the CDR3 is 15 residues. Trimming cost V 4 bases and J 5 bases, with 16 bases left between them. CDR3: CASSRIRDLNNEQFF. CDR3 nucleotides: TGTGCCAGCAGCCGAATTCGGGACCTTAACAATGAGCAGTTCTTC.

V and J are TRBV15 and TRBJ2-5, with 10 bases fitting TRBD1. Germline CDR1 LNHNV, CDR2 YYDKDF (reference sequence). The junction had 7 bases not matched to a gene; V was cut back by 5 bases and J by 4 bases. The CDR3 covers 15 residues. The CDR3 nucleotides are TGTGCCACCAGCGGATTCGGACAGGGGGGAGAGACCCAGTACTTC. It codes for CATSGFGQGGETQYF.

This clone appeared a single time. CDR3 bases: TGTGCCAGCAGCCTGGACGGATCCGGGCCCCAGCATTTT. Translated, it gives CASSLDGSGPQHF. The V and J genes are TRBV7-2 and TRBJ1-5; D uncertain. The V gene lost 5 bases and the J gene lost 9 bases, with 14 bases spanning the gap. Germline lookup yields CDR1 SGHTA and CDR2 FQGNSA. CDR3 size: 13 residues.

The genes are TRBV20-1 and TRBJ2-5; D gene ambiguous. The CDR3 has 11 amino acids. Germline V gene data show CDR1 as DFQATT and CDR2 as SNEGSKA (reference sequence). The V end lost 1 base, the J end lost 4 bases, and 4 bases lay between the germline ends. CDR3 region: CSARGGETQYF. CDR3 nucleotides: TGCAGTGCTAGAGGGGGAGAGACCCAGTACTTC.

The rearrangement joins TRBV5-3 to TRBJ2-7, with D perhaps given as TRBD1 or TRBD2 (6 bases each). TRBV5-3 is marked as an open reading frame, function uncertain. Trimming took off 4 bases at V and 5 bases at J, with 22 bases between the two ends. The CDR3 consists of 16 residues. The CDR3 DNA follows: TGTGCCAGAAGCCTCGATAGGAGGGACATCGGTAACGAGCAGTACTTC. Translating it yields CARSLDRRDIGNEQYF.

This chain joins TRBV7-2 and TRBJ1-2; 10 bases map to TRBD1. V lost 5 bases and J lost 8; bases outside the gene matches: 8. The CDR3 covers 14 residues. CDR1 is SGHTA and CDR2 is FQGNSA in the germline V gene. The CDR3 sequence: CASSRTGGSGGYTF. In nucleotides, the CDR3 is TGTGCCAGCAGCCGGACAGGGGGGAGTGGGGGCTACACCTTC.

The chain carries TRBV27 and TRBJ2-1; 8 bases map to TRBD1. V gave up 4 bases and J gave up 8 bases; unmatched junction bases: 13. Looked up from germline, CDR1 is MNHEY and CDR2 is SMNVEV (reference sequence). The CDR3 runs to 16 residues. DNA for the CDR3: TGTGCCAGCAGTTACCGACAGGGGCGGGCCGGCCATGAGCAGTTCTTC. The encoded protein is CASSYRQGRAGHEQFF.

The V and J genes are TRBV7-9 and TRBJ1-1; the D is unclear. V was pared by 5 bases and J by 7 bases, with 17 bases between. The CDR3 loop spans 14 amino acids. The germline V gene has CDR1 SEHNR and CDR2 FQNEAQ (reference sequence). CDR3 nucleotides: TGTGCCAGCAGCACCCGGGAGGCCACAATTGAAGCTTTCTTT. Translated, it gives CASSTREATIEAFF. The variable domain in full, with the rest retrieved from reference TRBV7-9 and TRBJ1-1, is DTGVSQNPRHKITKRGQNVTFRCDPISEHNRLYWYRQTLGQGPEFLTYFQNEAQLEKSRLLSDRFSAERPKGSFSTLEIQRTEQGDSAMYLCASSTREATIEAFFGQGTRLTVV.

The chain joins TRBV7-9 to TRBJ1-1; D uncertain. Germline lookup yields CDR1 SEHNR and CDR2 FQNEAQ (reference sequence). V dropped 6 bases and J dropped 4 bases, with 12 bases sitting between them. The CDR3 is 13 amino acids. This chain's CDR3 is CASSQEGLTEAFF. CDR3 nucleotide sequence: TGTGCCAGCAGTCAAGAGGGCCTCACTGAAGCTTTCTTT.

The J gene is TRBJ2-7, the V gene TRBV2; unclear D gene. CDR1 is SNHLY, CDR2 FYNNEI, per germline. Trimming stripped 8 bases from V and 5 bases from J, with 13 bases between. The CDR3 has 12 amino acids. The DNA for the CDR3 is TGTGCCAGCTCCGACGGACCCCACGAGCAGTACGTC. Translation: CASSDGPHEQYV.

The table lists this clone with a count of one. The rearrangement uses TRBV28 and TRBJ1-6; 9 nucleotides align to TRBD1. The germline gives CDR1 MDHEN, CDR2 SYDVKM. There are 14 residues in the CDR3. The trim removed 7 bases at V and 9 bases at J, leaving 7 bases unmatched. CDR3 DNA sequence: TGTGCCAGCACCTCACGGGACAGGGCTTCACCCCTCCACTTT. It codes for CASTSRDRASPLHF.

The chain employs TRBV7-2 and TRBJ1-3; D gene ambiguous. V lost 5 bases, J lost 0 bases, and 2 bases lay in between. Germline-derived CDR1 and CDR2 are SGHTA and FQGNSA. The length of the CDR3 is 12 residues. The CDR3 DNA follows: TGTGCCAGCAGCGCCTCTGGAAACACCATATATTTT. It specifies CASSASGNTIYF.